These 29 T cell receptor beta chains came from one sample sequenced in a study of cytomegalovirus exposure and HLA in healthy donors. The primer mix had 60 Vbeta and 13 Jbeta primers. TCRdb's table, derived via immunoSEQ multiplex PCR, lists solely in-frame clones and lacks some. The sample data list 130,000 or so clones. The sequenced sample was PBMCs. The receptors were gathered from a woman aged 40 to 50 in good health and CMV-seronegative.

The CDR3 DNA sequence: TGTGCCAGCAGCCCGACTCCAGCCACCGGGGAGCTGTTTTTT. As protein: CASSPTPATGELFF. The chain has TRBV4-2 and TRBJ2-2; D unresolved. Germline V gives CDR1 LGHNA, CDR2 YNFKEQ. The CDR3 totals 14 residues. Deletions cut 4 bases from V and 4 bases from J, with 10 bases between.

The chain carries TRBV5-1 and TRBJ1-4; TRBD1 aligns across 7 bases. The trim removed 5 bases at V and 5 bases at J, leaving 9 bases unmatched. CDR3 length equals 15 residues. Per the germline V gene, CDR1 is SGHRS and CDR2 is YFSETQ. For the CDR3, the DNA is TGCGCCAGCAGTCGCCTGGGGACAGAGAATGAAAAACTGTTTTTT. Residues: CASSRLGTENEKLFF.

The gene calls are TRBV7-9 and TRBJ1-2; tentatively, D is TRBD1 (6 bases). The CDR3 contains 14 residues. Trimming cost V 6 bases and J 8 bases, with 19 bases left between them. CDR1 SEHNR and CDR2 FQNEAQ come from the germline V gene (reference sequence). The CDR3 is CASRTGGGPRGYTF. Here the CDR3 DNA reads TGTGCCAGCAGGACCGGCGGGGGCCCCAGGGGCTACACCTTC.

This chain links TRBV7-9 with TRBJ2-3; D is perhaps TRBD1 (5 bases). Germline V gene sequence: CDR1 SEHNR, CDR2 FQNEAQ (reference sequence). The CDR3 sequence is 14 residues long. Trimming cost V 2 bases and J 3 bases, with 9 bases left between them. This CDR3 reads CASSLSRETDTQYF. Here the CDR3 DNA reads TGTGCCAGCAGCTTAAGCAGGGAAACAGATACGCAGTATTTT.

V and J are TRBV5-1 and TRBJ1-2, with a tentative D call TRBD1 (5 bases). Germline CDR1 reads SGHRS; CDR2 reads YFSETQ. The length of the CDR3 is 15 residues. V shed 1 base and J shed 7 bases, with 17 bases lying between them. Written as DNA, the CDR3 is TGCGCCAGCAGCTTGTCGCCAGGGCTCCAAAGTGGCTACACCTTC. Protein sequence: CASSLSPGLQSGYTF.

The chain uses TRBV28 and TRBJ1-5, with a tentative D call TRBD1 (5 bases). Trimming shortened V by 6 bases and J by 7 bases, and 16 bases separated the two germline ends. This CDR3 spans 14 amino acids. Germline V gives CDR1 MDHEN, CDR2 SYDVKM. CDR3 sequence reads: CASSLAGLYQPQHF. CDR3 nucleotides: TGTGCCAGCAGCCTGGCAGGGCTGTACCAGCCCCAGCATTTT.

V is TRBV5-1 and J is TRBJ2-3, with D unresolved. Germline CDR1 reads SGHRS; CDR2 reads YFSETQ. CDR3 length: 14 amino acids. Trimming took 0 bases from V and 0 from J, leaving 5 bases between them. The CDR3: CASSLGSSTDTQYF. Written as DNA, the CDR3 is TGCGCCAGCAGCTTGGGTTCTAGCACAGATACGCAGTATTTT.

The rearrangement uses TRBV15 and TRBJ1-3, with 9 bases fitting TRBD1. This CDR3 is built from 14 residues. CDR1 is LNHNV, CDR2 YYDKDF, per germline (reference sequence). J lost 9 bases, V lost 2 bases, and 5 bases had no gene match. The CDR3 loop is CATSRSGQGGTIYF. The CDR3 bases are TGTGCCACCAGCAGATCGGGACAGGGCGGCACCATATATTTT.

The chain combines TRBV5-1 with TRBJ2-7, with 7 bases fitting TRBD2. Germline V gene data show CDR1 as SGHRS and CDR2 as YFSETQ. J gave up 6 bases and V 2 bases, and 11 bases lay outside the gene matches. The CDR3 contains 15 residues. The CDR3 loop is CASSLAGPTGGEQYF. The DNA of the CDR3 is TGCGCCAGCAGCTTAGCGGGACCCACGGGTGGCGAGCAGTACTTC.

The chain has TRBV18 and TRBJ1-6; D may be TRBD1 (6 bases). Per the germline V gene, CDR1 is KGHSH and CDR2 is LQKENI. V lost 3 bases to trimming and J lost 8 bases, with 8 bases between them. The CDR3 loop spans 13 amino acids. CDR3 bases: TGTGCCAGCTCACCGTCAGGGGATTCACCCCTCCACTTT. It is translated as CASSPSGDSPLHF.

The chain joins TRBV19 to TRBJ1-2, with TRBD1 identical over 9 bases. Germline V CDR1 and CDR2: LNHDA, SQIVND (reference sequence). The CDR3 has 13 amino acids. Losses at the gene ends were 9 bases for V and 7 bases for J; bases not matched to a gene: 9. The CDR3 region is CASGPGQGFGYTF. CDR3 coding DNA: TGTGCCAGCGGCCCGGGACAGGGATTTGGCTACACCTTC.

The V gene is TRBV4-1, the J gene TRBJ2-3; D not resolved. The CDR3 runs 14 residues. From germline, CDR1 is MGHRA and CDR2 YSYEKL. V lost 0 bases and J 0 bases, leaving 4 bases between the germline ends. CDR3 sequence reads: CASSQDLSTDTQYF. CDR3 bases: TGCGCCAGCAGCCAAGATTTAAGCACAGATACGCAGTATTTT.

J is TRBJ2-5 and V is TRBV7-3; TRBD1 matches at 8 bases. This CDR3 has 15 residues. After removal of 5 bases from V and 4 bases from J, the junction contained 9 bases not matched to a gene. From germline, CDR1 is SGHTA and CDR2 FQGTGA. DNA for the CDR3: TGTGCCAGCAGCCCTAGGAGGACAGGGTCAGAGACCCAGTACTTC. Protein: CASSPRRTGSETQYF.

The rearrangement links TRBV10-3 to TRBJ1-4; D is possibly TRBD1 (5 bases). Trimming took 4 bases from V and 7 from J, leaving 13 bases between them. Germline assignment: CDR1 ENHRY and CDR2 SYGVKD. The CDR3 sequence is 14 residues long. CDR3 in DNA: TGTGCCATCAGTGTCTCAGGGAAGAGTGAAAAACTGTTTTTT. Its protein product is CAISVSGKSEKLFF.

The chain links TRBV27 to TRBJ1-1; 11 bases align to TRBD1. The CDR3 is 16 residues long. Looked up from germline, CDR1 is MNHEY and CDR2 is SMNVEV (reference sequence). With V trimmed by 4 bases and J by 3 bases, 7 bases remained unmatched. CDR3 nucleotides: TGTGCCAGCAGTTCCGGACAGGGGGCATTGTACACTGAAGCTTTCTTT. Translating gives CASSSGQGALYTEAFF.

CDR3 in DNA: TGTGCCAGCAGTCCGAATCCTGACAGGGGCTACGAGCAGTACTTC. Translating gives CASSPNPDRGYEQYF. V and J are TRBV6-5 and TRBJ2-7; 8 positions match TRBD1. V trimming: 5 bases; J trimming: 3 bases; junction bases outside the gene matches: 9. The CDR3 spans 15 residues. CDR1 is MNHEY, CDR2 SVGAGI, per germline.

This sequence joins TRBV5-1 and TRBJ2-7; 11 nucleotides align to TRBD2. This CDR3 is 15 amino acids long. After removal of 1 base from V and 3 bases from J, the junction contained 3 bases not matched to a gene. Germline CDR1 is SGHRS and CDR2 is YFSETQ. In DNA form, the CDR3 reads TGCGCCAGCAGCTTGACGACTAGCGGGAACTACGAGCAGTACTTC. Amino acids: CASSLTTSGNYEQYF.

V and J are TRBV6-5 and TRBJ1-2; TRBD1 is a possible D gene (5 bases). The CDR3 consists of 14 residues. CDR1 is MNHEY, CDR2 SVGAGI, per germline. Between the trimmed V and J ends, which lost 7 bases and 4 bases, there was a span of 16 bases. This CDR3 is CASTPGGGAYGYTF. CDR3 coding DNA: TGTGCCAGCACCCCGGGAGGAGGGGCCTATGGCTACACCTTC.

The V gene is TRBV7-3, the J gene TRBJ2-3, with D hard to call. This CDR3 comprises 13 residues. Germline V lookup: CDR1 SGHTA, CDR2 FQGTGA. Trimming stripped 5 bases from V and 4 bases from J, with 10 bases between. The CDR3 loop reads CASSANQADTQYF. The CDR3 nucleotides are TGTGCCAGCAGCGCAAATCAGGCAGATACGCAGTATTTT. Using reference TRBV7-3 and TRBJ2-3 for the parts outside the CDR3, the full variable domain is GAGVSQTPSNKVTEKGKYVELRCDPISGHTALYWYRQSLGQGPEFLIYFQGTGAADDSGLPNDRFFAVRPEGSVSTLKIQRTERGDSAVYLCASSANQADTQYFGPGTRLTVL.

For this clone: In the same sample, other DNA sequences code for this CDR3. The rearrangement joins TRBV28 to TRBJ1-2; D is unclear. The CDR3 runs to 13 residues. Trimming cost V 2 bases and J 2 bases, with 6 bases left between them. Per the germline V gene, CDR1 is MDHEN and CDR2 is SYDVKM. The CDR3 region has the DNA TGTGCCAGCAGTTTAGGTCAGAACTATGGCTACACCTTC. The encoded protein is CASSLGQNYGYTF.

This chain uses TRBV19 with TRBJ1-1; possible D gene TRBD1, 5 bases. The CDR3 is 16 residues long. Germline V gives CDR1 LNHDA, CDR2 SQIVND (reference sequence). V was cut by 3 bases and J by 2 bases, with 16 bases left in between. CDR3 DNA sequence: TGTGCCAGTAGTATTTGGCAGGGCAGGTCCAACACTGAAGCTTTCTTT. Protein: CASSIWQGRSNTEAFF.

The chain links TRBV6-1 to TRBJ2-5, with TRBD1 identical over 8 bases. This CDR3 region has 14 residues. V lost 6 bases to trimming and J lost 5 bases; unmatched junction nucleotides: 8. Germline CDR1 reads MNHNS; CDR2 reads SASEGT. CDR3: CASRDRASGETQYF. The CDR3 bases are TGTGCCAGCAGGGACAGGGCATCGGGGGAGACCCAGTACTTC.

V and J are TRBV11-3 and TRBJ2-7, with 9 positions matching TRBD1. This CDR3 contains 15 residues. The trim removed 3 bases at V and 3 bases at J, leaving 6 bases unmatched. Germline values: CDR1 SGHNT, CDR2 YENEEA. CDR3 residues: CASSFSGTGNYEQYF. CDR3 bases: TGTGCCAGCAGCTTTTCCGGGACAGGGAACTACGAGCAGTACTTC.

A remark on this clone: The identical CDR3 is also encoded by other nucleotide sequences in the sample. The chain couples TRBV5-1 to TRBJ1-1; TRBD1 might be the D (5 bases). Germline CDR1 SGHRS, CDR2 YFSETQ. Trimming removed 6 bases at V and 4 bases at J, with 19 bases between. CDR3 length: 15 amino acids. CDR3 loop: CASKVDSDRTTEAFF. The CDR3 DNA sequence: TGCGCCAGCAAGGTCGATAGTGACAGAACCACTGAAGCTTTCTTT.

The chain is built from TRBV11-2 and TRBJ1-3; 7 bases are shared with TRBD1. J lost 1 base, V lost 2 bases, and 2 bases had no gene match. This CDR3 comprises 15 residues. Germline V gene data show CDR1 as SGHAT and CDR2 as FQNNGV. The CDR3 sequence is CASSLYRGSGNTIYF. The CDR3 DNA reads as TGTGCCAGCAGCTTATACAGGGGATCTGGAAACACCATATATTTT. Drawing the rest from reference TRBV11-2 and TRBJ1-3, the complete variable domain is EAGVAQSPRYKIIEKRQSVAFWCNPISGHATLYWYQQILGQGPKLLIQFQNNGVVDDSQLPKDRFSAERLKGVDSTLKIQPAKLEDSAVYLCASSLYRGSGNTIYFGEGSWLTVV.

The V gene is TRBV28, the J gene TRBJ1-6; D is possibly TRBD1 (6 bases). The germline CDR1 and CDR2 sequences are MDHEN and SYDVKM. The V end lost 6 bases, the J end lost 6 bases, and 15 bases lay between the germline ends. This CDR3 is 15 amino acids long. The CDR3 region has the DNA TGTGCCAGCAGGATGCAGGGGTTTAGTAATTCACCCCTCCACTTT. This codes for CASRMQGFSNSPLHF.

The CDR3 sequence is CASSERRTYEQYF. The CDR3 DNA reads TGTGCCAGCAGTGAGCGGCGTACCTACGAGCAGTACTTC. The rearrangement joins TRBV27 to TRBJ2-7; TRBD2 might be the D (5 bases). Looked up from germline, CDR1 is MNHEY and CDR2 is SMNVEV (reference sequence). Trimming stripped 5 bases from V and 2 bases from J, with 10 bases between. The length of the CDR3 is 13 residues.

V and J are TRBV5-4 and TRBJ1-2; perhaps TRBD1 as D (6 bases). Germline V CDR1 and CDR2: SGHNT, YYREEE (reference sequence). This CDR3 is 17 amino acids long. The ends were cut back, 0 bases at V and 8 bases at J, with 23 bases in the middle. This CDR3 is CASSLVHTGTATVGYTF. CDR3 sequence (DNA): TGTGCCAGCAGCTTGGTGCATACAGGGACGGCGACAGTGGGCTACACCTTC.

The chain employs TRBV5-1 and TRBJ2-2, with 12 bases that match TRBD1. Unmatched junction bases numbered 11, after V lost 4 bases and J lost 7 bases. This CDR3 comprises 17 residues. From germline, CDR1 is SGHRS and CDR2 YFSETQ. CDR3 in DNA: TGCGCCAGCAGCCCACGGGGACAGGGGGCGCAGGGCGGGGAGCTGTTTTTT. It encodes CASSPRGQGAQGGELFF.